This T cell receptor beta chain was captured by sequencing in a study of cytomegalovirus exposure and HLA in healthy donors. Points from the study as a whole: Near-uniform donor sequencing depth was presumed by presence/absence analyses.

As concerns this clone: Its specificity is unknown.

The PCR used 60 Vbeta and 13 Jbeta primers. The table came from immunoSEQ multiplex PCR; TCRdb's copy has only in-frame clones and leaves some out. The sample holds about 110,000 clones, about three quarters seen once. The material sequenced was PBMCs. This clonotype was sampled from a female donor in good health and CMV-seropositive.

CDR3 loop: CASSAQLNTGELFF. CDR3 coding DNA: TGTGCCAGCAGCGCTCAACTGAACACCGGGGAGCTGTTTTTT. This chain joins TRBV9 and TRBJ2-2; no clear D. Between the trimmed V and J ends, which lost 3 bases and 1 base, there was a span of 7 bases. There are 14 residues in the CDR3. Germline-derived CDR1 and CDR2 are SGDLS and YYNGEE.